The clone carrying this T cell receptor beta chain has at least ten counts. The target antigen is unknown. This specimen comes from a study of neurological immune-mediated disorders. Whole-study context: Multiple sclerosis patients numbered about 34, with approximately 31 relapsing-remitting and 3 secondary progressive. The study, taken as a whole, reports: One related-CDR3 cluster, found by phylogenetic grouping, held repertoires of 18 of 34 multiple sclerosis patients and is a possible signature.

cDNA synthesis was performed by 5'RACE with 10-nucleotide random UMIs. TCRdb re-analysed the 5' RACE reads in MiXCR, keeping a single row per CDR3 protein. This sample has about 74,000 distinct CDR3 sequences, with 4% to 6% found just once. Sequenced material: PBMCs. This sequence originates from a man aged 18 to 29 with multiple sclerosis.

For the CDR3, the DNA is TGTGCCAGCAGCCAAGTAGCTAGCGGGGTTTCTGATACGCAGTATTTT. Encoded protein: CASSQVASGVSDTQYF. This chain connects TRBV3-1 to TRBJ2-3; 9 positions match TRBD2. The junction had 8 bases not matched to a gene; V was cut back by 1 base and J by 6 bases. The length of the CDR3 is 16 residues. Germline V gene lookup returns CDR1 LGHDT and CDR2 YNNKEL (reference sequence).